The clone carrying this T cell receptor (beta chain) appeared a few times. Its antigen is as yet unknown. This specimen belongs to a study of T-cell memory formation after mild COVID-19. Study summary: In these data, TCR clusters were largely donor specific.

Libraries for TCRalpha and TCRbeta carried sample barcodes and unique molecular identifiers via 5'RACE. TCRdb processed the 5' RACE reads anew with MiXCR; each CDR3 protein has one entry. The sample gives about 250,000 distinct CDR3 sequences, more than 15% of which show up once; about 21% is in the top ten. The CDR3 runs to 12 residues. CDR1 and CDR2 (germline): MNHEY, SVGEGT. J gave up 14 bases and V 5 bases, and 9 bases lay outside the gene matches. Study conclusions and caveats: Later expanders leaned CD4+, whereas day 15 to 85 contracting clones were balanced CD4/CD8.

The TCR comes from a young man who had mild COVID-19 (a few samples of this study predate the infection). Cell type and time point are not known. The sample comprised PBMCs or a T cell subset sorted from them (not recorded which). The chain is built from TRBV6-2 or TRBV6-3 and TRBJ2-1; 7 nucleotides align to TRBD1. This CDR3 is CASSARDSKEFF. The DNA of the CDR3 is TGTGCCAGCAGTGCTAGGGACAGTAAAGAGTTCTTC.